What follows are 25 T cell receptor beta chains derived from one specimen sequenced in a study of blood T cell repertoires in COVID-19. Method: immunoSEQ multiplex PCR; TCRdb's copy keeps in-frame clones and lacks some. The sample holds approximately 450,000 clones, 85% to 90% seen once. Sample: peripheral blood. These receptor sequences come from a woman aged 25 to 39 with acute or convalescent COVID-19.

The V gene is TRBV6-1, the J gene TRBJ1-3; D remains unclear. This CDR3 has 14 residues. The V end was cut by 6 bases, the J end by 0 bases, with 9 bases between. In germline, CDR1 is MNHNS, CDR2 SASEGT. For the CDR3, the DNA is TGTGCCAGCAGCGACTTCAGCTCTGGAAACACCATATATTTT. It is translated as CASSDFSSGNTIYF.

The genes are TRBV14 and TRBJ2-1, with 7 bases matching TRBD1. The V gene end was trimmed by 6 bases and the J gene end by 4 bases; junction bases not matched to a gene: 3. Germline CDR1 and CDR2: SGHDN and FVKESK. CDR3 length: 13 amino acids. The CDR3 DNA sequence: TGTGCCAGCAGTCGGACAGGATACAATGAGCAGTTCTTC. This translates into CASSRTGYNEQFF.

This chain links TRBV7-2 with TRBJ2-7; 7 bases line up with TRBD2. Trimming removed 4 bases from V and 6 bases from J; junction bases left unmatched: 12. This CDR3 region has 15 residues. Germline loops: CDR1 SGHTA, CDR2 FQGNSA. The CDR3 loop is CASSSQRGLPGEQYF. CDR3 coding DNA: TGTGCCAGCAGCTCACAGCGGGGACTCCCCGGCGAGCAGTACTTC.

This clone showed up many times. This CDR3 is CASSRYREEAFF. CDR3 nucleotides: TGTGCCAGCAGTCGATACAGGGAAGAAGCTTTCTTT. The chain links TRBV7-9 to TRBJ1-1, with D perhaps TRBD1 (6 bases). The CDR3 contains 12 residues. From germline, CDR1 is SEHNR and CDR2 FQNEAQ (reference sequence). V lost 6 bases and J 8 bases, leaving 13 bases between the germline ends. The full variable domain, rest sourced from reference TRBV7-9 and TRBJ1-1, is DTGVSQNPRHKITKRGQNVTFRCDPISEHNRLYWYRQTLGQGPEFLTYFQNEAQLEKSRLLSDRFSAERPKGSFSTLEIQRTEQGDSAMYLCASSRYREEAFFGQGTRLTVV.

The count of this clone is one. The chain has TRBV2 and TRBJ1-1; 9 bases map to TRBD1. CDR1 is SNHLY, CDR2 FYNNEI, per germline. V shed 5 bases, J shed 3 bases, and the junction held 4 bases outside the gene matches. The CDR3 is made up of 14 amino acids. The CDR3 loop is CASSPDRGYTEAFF. As DNA, the CDR3 is TGTGCCAGCAGTCCCGACAGGGGGTACACTGAAGCTTTCTTT. The entire variable domain, with the rest obtained from reference TRBV2 and TRBJ1-1, is as follows: EPEVTQTPSHQVTQMGQEVILRCVPISNHLYFYWYRQILGQKVEFLVSFYNNEISEKSEIFDDQFSVERPDGSNFTLKIRSTKLEDSAMYFCASSPDRGYTEAFFGQGTRLTVV.

This clone was found once. The rearrangement joins TRBV7-3 to TRBJ2-3, with 11 bases lining up with TRBD2. CDR1 is SGHTA, CDR2 FQGTGA, per germline. With 5 bases clipped from V and 6 bases from J, the junction kept 16 bases outside the gene matches. CDR3 length: 18 amino acids. The CDR3 sequence: CASSPKKAVAGGLDTQYF. The CDR3 coding sequence is TGTGCCAGCAGCCCCAAAAAAGCGGTAGCGGGGGGGCTGGATACGCAGTATTTT.

This chain uses TRBV19 with TRBJ2-7; 11 positions agree with TRBD2. The CDR3 is 15 amino acids. V lost 3 bases to trimming and J lost 5 bases; unmatched junction nucleotides: 6. Germline V gene sequence: CDR1 LNHDA, CDR2 SQIVND (reference sequence). The CDR3 is CASSIGGLAGDEQYF. The CDR3, as DNA: TGTGCCAGTAGTATTGGAGGACTAGCGGGTGACGAGCAGTACTTC.

The chain combines TRBV2 with TRBJ2-2; TRBD2 matches at 7 bases. The length of the CDR3 is 13 residues. Looked up from germline, CDR1 is SNHLY and CDR2 is FYNNEI. Unmatched junction bases numbered 5, after V lost 6 bases and J lost 7 bases. CDR3 nucleotide sequence: TGTGCCAGCAGGGAGGGAGGGCTCGGGGAGCTGTTTTTT. It yields the protein CASREGGLGELFF. The full variable domain, completed using reference TRBV2 and TRBJ2-2, is EPEVTQTPSHQVTQMGQEVILRCVPISNHLYFYWYRQILGQKVEFLVSFYNNEISEKSEIFDDQFSVERPDGSNFTLKIRSTKLEDSAMYFCASREGGLGELFFGEGSRLTVL.

This rearrangement joins TRBV28 to TRBJ2-7, with 9 bases matching TRBD2. The CDR3 runs to 14 residues. Germline V gene data show CDR1 as MDHEN and CDR2 as SYDVKM. V was clipped by 5 bases and J by 3 bases; unmatched bases: 5. This CDR3 is CASSMMRGGYEQYF. The DNA of the CDR3 is TGTGCCAGCAGTATGATGCGGGGGGGCTACGAGCAGTACTTC.

The chain has TRBV6-2 or TRBV6-3 and TRBJ1-5, with 8 bases matching TRBD1. The CDR3 totals 15 residues. Germline-derived CDR1 and CDR2 are MNHEY and SVGEGT. Losses at the gene ends were 5 bases for V and 3 bases for J; bases not matched to a gene: 6. CDR3 nucleotide sequence: TGTGCCAGCAGTGACAGGGGATTCACCAATCAGCCCCAGCATTTT. It translates to CASSDRGFTNQPQHF.

This rearrangement joins TRBV12-5 to TRBJ2-7, with D possibly TRBD1 on 5 matching bases. Germline-derived CDR1 and CDR2 are LGHNT and FRNRAP. This CDR3 spans 14 amino acids. V lost 5 bases and J 2 bases, leaving 13 bases between the germline ends. The DNA of the CDR3 is TGTGCTAGTGGTCAAAACAGGTTACCCTACGAGCAGTACTTC. This encodes CASGQNRLPYEQYF.

The chain has TRBV7-9 and TRBJ1-4; perhaps TRBD1 as D (5 bases). The CDR3 sequence is 12 residues long. Germline values: CDR1 SEHNR, CDR2 FQNEAQ (reference sequence). V lost 11 bases and J lost 4, with 11 bases in between. This CDR3 reads CAAGGGNEKLFF. Written as DNA, the CDR3 is TGTGCCGCCGGGGGGGGTAATGAAAAACTGTTTTTT.

This chain connects TRBV2 to TRBJ2-5; perhaps TRBD2 as D (6 bases). Germline V lookup: CDR1 SNHLY, CDR2 FYNNEI. The CDR3 has 13 amino acids. Trimming cost V 2 bases and J 4 bases, with 8 bases left between them. This CDR3 reads CASSEPSVETQYF. The DNA of the CDR3 is TGTGCCAGCAGTGAACCTAGCGTAGAGACCCAGTACTTC.

The V gene is TRBV11-2, the J gene TRBJ2-7, with 8 bases aligning to TRBD1. Germline V lookup: CDR1 SGHAT, CDR2 FQNNGV. The length of the CDR3 is 14 residues. V lost 3 bases and J lost 3; bases outside the gene matches: 4. The CDR3 is CASSLGQDIYEQYF. In DNA form, the CDR3 reads TGTGCCAGCAGCTTGGGACAGGACATCTACGAGCAGTACTTC.

The CDR3 reads CASSLYGPLNQPQHF. The DNA for the CDR3 is TGTGCCAGCAGTTTATATGGCCCCCTTAATCAGCCCCAGCATTTT. This chain uses TRBV27 with TRBJ1-5; D is uncertain. Deletions cut 1 base from V and 4 bases from J, with 11 bases between. CDR1 and CDR2 from the germline V gene are MNHEY and SMNVEV (reference sequence). This CDR3 region has 15 residues.

This rearrangement joins TRBV15 to TRBJ1-1; 7 nucleotides align to TRBD1. Per germline, CDR1 LNHNV and CDR2 YYDKDF (reference sequence). Trimming took 0 bases from V and 3 from J; bases not matched to a gene: 7. The CDR3 is made up of 16 amino acids. The CDR3 loop reads CATSRDFAGGDTEAFF. The CDR3 DNA is TGTGCCACCAGCAGAGATTTCGCAGGGGGAGACACTGAAGCTTTCTTT.

The chain carries TRBV15 and TRBJ1-6; D is uncertain. Deletions cut 0 bases from V and 9 bases from J, with 9 bases between. CDR3 length equals 14 residues. CDR1 LNHNV and CDR2 YYDKDF come from the germline V gene (reference sequence). CDR3 in amino acids: CATSRDREISPLHF. The CDR3 coding sequence is TGTGCCACCAGCAGAGACCGTGAGATTTCACCCCTCCACTTT.

The V call is TRBV5-1, the J call TRBJ1-6, with TRBD1 matching over 9 bases. The CDR3 runs to 19 residues. V was pared by 1 base and J by 2 bases, with 10 bases of the junction left unmatched. The V gene's germline CDR1 is SGHRS and CDR2 YFSETQ. CDR3 DNA sequence: TGCGCCAGCAGCTTGTTGCCACAGGGGGCAAGGGCCTATAATTCACCCCTCCACTTT. Translation: CASSLLPQGARAYNSPLHF.

The chain combines TRBV29-1 with TRBJ1-2; 10 bases agree with TRBD1. Germline trimming cut 7 bases from V and 6 bases from J; bases unmatched to any gene: 14. Germline V gene data show CDR1 as SQVTM and CDR2 as ANQGSEA. CDR3 length: 15 residues. In nucleotides, the CDR3 is TGCAGCGCCAAAGAAGGGCGGACAGGGGGAAATGGCTACACCTTC. It yields the protein CSAKEGRTGGNGYTF.

This sequence joins TRBV19 and TRBJ2-7, with D possibly TRBD1 on 5 matching bases. The CDR3 loop spans 15 amino acids. The ends were cut back, 6 bases at V and 0 bases at J, with 15 bases in the middle. Looked up from germline, CDR1 is LNHDA and CDR2 is SQIVND (reference sequence). For the CDR3, the DNA is TGTGCCAGTAGCTTACCGAATAGGGGCTCCTACGAGCAGTACTTC. Translated, it gives CASSLPNRGSYEQYF.

The chain employs TRBV4-2 and TRBJ2-4; D is unresolved. Trimming removed 0 bases at V and 0 bases at J, with 6 bases between. The CDR3 has 15 residues. Germline V gives CDR1 LGHNA, CDR2 YNFKEQ. The CDR3 DNA is TGTGCCAGCAGCCAAGACCTTCTAGCCAAAAACATTCAGTACTTC. It specifies CASSQDLLAKNIQYF.

This chain uses TRBV7-6 with TRBJ1-4; the match to TRBD1 covers 8 bases. This CDR3 spans 15 amino acids. The germline CDR1 and CDR2 sequences are SGHVS and FNYEAQ. V lost 1 base to trimming and J lost 7 bases; unmatched junction nucleotides: 5. The CDR3 DNA sequence: TGTGCCAGCAGCTTAGGGCAGGGGGCGCGTGAAAAACTGTTTTTT. Its translation is CASSLGQGAREKLFF.

The V and J genes are TRBV2 and TRBJ2-7; the D gene is possibly TRBD1 (5 bases). V lost 10 bases to trimming and J lost 6 bases, with 19 bases between them. CDR1 is SNHLY and CDR2 is FYNNEI in the germline V gene. The CDR3 has 13 amino acids. The CDR3 region is CAIRGRGGSEQYF. As DNA, the CDR3 is TGTGCCATAAGGGGTAGGGGTGGATCCGAGCAGTACTTC.

The chain recombines TRBV24-1 with TRBJ2-1, with 9 bases that match TRBD2. The CDR3 is made up of 18 amino acids. The V gene end was trimmed by 3 bases and the J gene end by 0 bases; junction bases not matched to a gene: 8. In germline, CDR1 is KGHDR, CDR2 SFDVKD. The CDR3 bases are TGTGCCACCAGTGATCCTGCCGGTAGCGGGAGCTCCTACAATGAGCAGTTCTTC. Translating gives CATSDPAGSGSSYNEQFF.

The chain recombines TRBV10-1 with TRBJ2-1; no definite D call. The V gene lost 4 bases and the J gene lost 2 bases, with 12 bases spanning the gap. This CDR3 region has 15 residues. Germline CDR1 WNHNN, CDR2 SYGVQD (reference sequence). CDR3 in DNA: TGCGCCAGCAGTGGAAACAACCCACCCTACAATGAGCAGTTCTTC. Translated, it gives CASSGNNPPYNEQFF.